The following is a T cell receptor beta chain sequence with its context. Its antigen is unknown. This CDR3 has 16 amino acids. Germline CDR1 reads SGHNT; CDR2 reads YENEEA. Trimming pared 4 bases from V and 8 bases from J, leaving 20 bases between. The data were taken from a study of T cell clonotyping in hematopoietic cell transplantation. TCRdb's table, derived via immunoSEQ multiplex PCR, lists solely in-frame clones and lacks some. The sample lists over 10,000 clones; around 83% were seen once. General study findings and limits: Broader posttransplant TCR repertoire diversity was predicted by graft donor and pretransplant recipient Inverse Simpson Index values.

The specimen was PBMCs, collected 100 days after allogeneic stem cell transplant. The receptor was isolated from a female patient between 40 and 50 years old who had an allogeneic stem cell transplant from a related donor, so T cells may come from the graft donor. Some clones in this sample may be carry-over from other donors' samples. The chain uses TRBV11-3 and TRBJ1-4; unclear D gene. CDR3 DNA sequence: TGTGCCAGCAGCTCGAATTCCAGGCTCCCTGGAGAAAAACTGTTTTTT. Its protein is CASSSNSRLPGEKLFF.